This record covers a single T cell receptor (beta chain). The participants were between about 18 and 90 years old and came from about two dozen US areas. Cohorts were determined from participant-reported clinical history. What the recovered Cohort 3 donors had was two negative PCRs, clearance, or symptom resolution. This specimen belongs to a study of blood T cell repertoires in COVID-19. Study summary: Sites in the United States, Italy and Spain provided acute and convalescent COVID-19 samples.

Assay used: immunoSEQ multiplex PCR; TCRdb lists only in-frame clones, some missing. Here the sample spans roughly 200,000 clones, 75% to 90% being singletons. J gave up 0 bases and V 6 bases, and 9 bases lay outside the gene matches. Germline CDR1 and CDR2: LGHDT and YNNKEL (reference sequence). This CDR3 has 18 amino acids. Sequenced material: PBMCs or T cells enriched from blood (not recorded which). This TCR was recovered from a woman in her twenties or thirties who had recovered from COVID-19. The rearrangement links TRBV3-1 (or the pseudogene TRBV3-2) to TRBJ2-3; TRBD2 matches at 13 bases. CDR3 DNA sequence: TGTGCCAGCAGTCACGGGACTAGCGGGGCCCCTAGCACAGATACGCAGTATTTT. It encodes CASSHGTSGAPSTDTQYF.